The rows below give T cell receptor beta chains drawn from one sample of a study of T cell responses to AZD1222 COVID-19 vaccine. Assay used: immunoSEQ multiplex PCR; TCRdb lists only in-frame clones, some missing. Here the sample spans more than 140,000 clones, roughly 88% being singletons. The sample here was peripheral blood, taken on day 0 of MenACWY control vaccination. The receptors were sampled from an adult in good health. Each CDR3 is given with its conserved first and last residue. A D gene is named only where the DNA matches it firmly. Only part of the rows carry a size: once, few, many, or a class if the clone is expanded.

cdr3_length j_call d_call v_call clone_size cdr3_aa cdr3_nt
14 TRBJ1-2 NA TRBV4-2 NA CASSQANRLYGYTF TGTGCCAGCAGCCAAGCGAATCGGCTCTATGGCTACACCTTC
13 TRBJ2-7 NA TRBV4-3 NA CASSQEPGLEQYF TGCGCCAGCAGCCAGGAACCAGGACTCGAGCAGTACTTC
15 TRBJ1-5 TRBD1 TRBV5-6 NA CASSLQGVDNQPQHF TGTGCCAGCAGCTTACAGGGGGTTGACAATCAGCCCCAGCATTTT
11 TRBJ2-2 NA TRBV7-4 NA CAPFRPGELFF TGTGCGCCCTTTAGACCCGGGGAGCTGTTTTTT
15 TRBJ1-1 TRBD1 TRBV6-5 NA CASSYRATGGTEAFF TGTGCCAGCAGTTACCGCGCGACAGGGGGGACTGAAGCTTTCTTT
16 TRBJ1-6 NA TRBV6-4 NA CASSDPTGGVLSPLHF TGTGCCAGCAGTGATCCAACGGGGGGGGTGTTGTCACCCCTCCACTTT
17 TRBJ2-1 NA TRBV5-1 NA CASSLRGPGPTMGEQFF TGCGCCAGCAGCTTGAGAGGCCCGGGACCTACAATGGGGGAGCAGTTCTTC
15 TRBJ2-7 NA TRBV13 NA CASSLLGGRVDEQYF TGTGCCAGCAGCTTGTTAGGAGGCCGGGTCGACGAGCAGTACTTC
16 TRBJ2-7 TRBD2 TRBV2 NA CASSGTSGRVSYEQYF TGTGCCAGCAGTGGAACTAGCGGGAGGGTCTCCTACGAGCAGTACTTC
15 TRBJ1-3 NA TRBV25-1 NA CASSDGRVAGNTIYF TGTGCCAGCAGTGATGGGAGGGTCGCTGGAAACACCATATATTTT
14 TRBJ2-3 NA TRBV7-2 NA CASSSTRGSDTQYF TGTGCCAGCAGCTCGACTAGGGGGTCAGATACGCAGTATTTT
13 TRBJ2-7 TRBD1 TRBV5-1 NA CASSRDRAGEQYF TGCGCCAGCAGCAGGGACAGGGCTGGGGAGCAGTACTTC
15 TRBJ2-5 TRBD1 TRBV24-1 NA CATSVGTEEQETQYF TGTGCCACCAGTGTCGGGACAGAGGAACAAGAGACCCAGTACTTC
15 TRBJ1-4 TRBD1 TRBV11-1 NA CASSFPGTGVEKLFF TGTGCCAGCAGCTTCCCCGGGACAGGGGTTGAAAAACTGTTTTTT
14 TRBJ1-2 TRBD1 TRBV29-1 NA CSATQDRDDYGYTF TGCAGCGCTACTCAAGACAGGGATGACTATGGCTACACCTTC
14 TRBJ1-2 NA TRBV2 NA CASHLQGIGRGYTF TGTGCCAGCCATTTACAGGGTATCGGTCGTGGCTACACCTTC
17 TRBJ2-3 TRBD2 TRBV24-1 NA CATSDGVAGPSTDTQYF TGTGCCACCAGTGATGGGGTAGCGGGACCTAGCACAGATACGCAGTATTTT
14 TRBJ1-5 NA TRBV19 NA CASSPSVGGQPQHF TGTGCCAGTAGTCCATCAGTCGGGGGACAGCCCCAGCATTTT
18 TRBJ1-2 NA TRBV30 NA CAWSTGLGKMTGNYGYTF TGTGCCTGGAGTACCGGGTTGGGTAAGATGACGGGGAACTATGGCTACACCTTC
14 TRBJ2-2 NA TRBV7-9 few CASSWGTLSGELFF TGTGCCAGCAGCTGGGGGACATTGTCCGGGGAGCTGTTTTTT
14 TRBJ2-1 NA TRBV19 NA CASSIDGRGEEQFF TGTGCCAGTAGTATAGATGGCAGAGGAGAGGAGCAGTTCTTC
13 TRBJ2-1 TRBD2 TRBV24-1 NA CATSDFSGSEQFF TGTGCCACCAGTGACTTTAGCGGGAGTGAGCAGTTCTTC
15 TRBJ2-7 TRBD2 TRBV5-4 NA CASSRGLATTYEQYF TGTGCCAGCAGCCGGGGACTAGCGACCACCTACGAGCAGTACTTC
18 TRBJ2-1 NA TRBV7-9 NA CASSPGRRANLSYNEQFF TGTGCCAGCAGCCCTGGGCGGAGGGCGAACCTCTCCTACAATGAGCAGTTCTTC
15 TRBJ1-5 NA TRBV7-2 NA CASSQSWGRGQPQHF TGTGCCAGCAGCCAAAGCTGGGGCAGGGGTCAGCCCCAGCATTTT
11 TRBJ2-5 NA TRBV20-1 NA CSARAGGTQYF TGCAGTGCTCGAGCCGGCGGGACCCAGTACTTC
13 TRBJ1-1 NA TRBV5-1 NA CASRRGASDEAFF TGCGCCAGCCGTCGGGGGGCGTCGGATGAAGCTTTCTTT
16 TRBJ2-2 NA TRBV7-9 NA CASSSPRNQNTGELFF TGTGCCAGCAGCTCCCCGAGGAACCAAAACACCGGGGAGCTGTTTTTT
14 TRBJ1-1 NA TRBV7-9 NA CASSFYWGPSAAFF TGTGCCAGCAGCTTTTATTGGGGGCCCTCCGCGGCTTTCTTT
15 TRBJ1-6 NA TRBV4-3 NA CASSQVADRNSPLHF TGCGCCAGCAGCCAAGTGGCCGACCGTAATTCACCCCTCCACTTT
16 TRBJ2-7 TRBD1 TRBV5-1 NA CASSLVTGEWDKEQYF TGCGCCAGCAGCTTGGTTACAGGGGAGTGGGATAAGGAGCAGTACTTC
14 TRBJ2-3 NA TRBV5-1 NA CASSAGQSTDTQYF TGCGCCAGCAGCGCCGGACAGAGCACAGATACGCAGTATTTT
15 TRBJ1-2 TRBD1 TRBV18 NA CASSPPGTGFYGYTF TGTGCCAGCTCACCACCCGGGACAGGGTTCTATGGCTACACCTTC
15 TRBJ2-2 NA TRBV9 NA CASTAGIPNTGELFF TGTGCCAGCACTGCCGGGATTCCGAACACCGGGGAGCTGTTTTTT
15 TRBJ2-7 TRBD2 TRBV4-3 NA CASSPGLAGAYEQYF TGCGCCAGCAGCCCGGGACTAGCGGGAGCGTACGAGCAGTACTTC
14 TRBJ1-5 NA TRBV6-2/TRBV6-3 NA CASSDRDGNQPQHF TGTGCCAGCAGTGACCGGGACGGGAATCAGCCCCAGCATTTT